These T cell receptor beta chains were read from a single sample in a study of CD8 T cells in cerebrospinal fluid in Alzheimer's disease. After re-calling the 10x single-cell sequencing reads, TCRdb lists one entry per CDR3 protein, DNA absent. This table holds 1,100 or so distinct CDR3 sequences. The specimen was cerebrospinal fluid. These receptors were collected from a human donor with Parkinson's disease. CDR3s include the opening cysteine and the closing phenylalanine or tryptophan. The size of a clone is reported for some rows only, either as once, few or many, or as a class for expanded clones.

v_call	j_call	clone_size	cdr3_aa
TRBV7-7	TRBJ2-1	medium-sized	CASSPVLAGEQFF
TRBV6-1	TRBJ1-1	medium-sized	CASTRGVTEAFF
TRBV20-1	TRBJ2-7	medium-sized	CSASTGPYEQYF
TRBV20-1	TRBJ2-3	medium-sized	CSAREWDRIRTDTQYF
TRBV28	TRBJ2-3	large	CAVPGTGATDTQYF
TRBV7-3	TRBJ1-2	medium-sized	CASNQNGGTEAYTF
TRBV5-1	TRBJ1-2	medium-sized	CASSPGPPTNYGYTF
TRBV7-7	TRBJ2-1	medium-sized	CASSLQRFNEQFF
TRBV12-3/TRBV12-4	TRBJ2-1	large	CASTLRPGQIINEQFF
TRBV7-3	TRBJ2-1	medium-sized	CASSFVSSNNEQFF
TRBV7-2	TRBJ2-7	medium-sized	CASSPLVSHEQYF
TRBV20-1	TRBJ2-1	large	CSARYGEVTYNEQFF
TRBV5-3	TRBJ1-5	NA	CARSFAPCVRGSPSIF
TRBV15	TRBJ2-5	NA	CATSRDGTQQETQYF
TRBV19	TRBJ2-6	medium-sized	CASMSSGGASGANVLTF
TRBV28	TRBJ1-2	medium-sized	CASELTRGGYTF
TRBV29-1	TRBJ2-3	NA	CSVVGGIRDTQYF
TRBV5-5	TRBJ2-5	medium-sized	CASSLGAGLGTQYF
TRBV7-3	TRBJ2-7	medium-sized	CASSLGPGQGNEQYF
TRBV11-2	TRBJ2-7	medium-sized	CASSYIIYEQYF
TRBV12-3/TRBV12-4	TRBJ2-2	medium-sized	CASSSFPGSGTGELFF
TRBV4-1	TRBJ1-4	medium-sized	CASSQNYEKLFF
TRBV7-6	TRBJ2-3	NA	CASSQAGGWGDTQYF
TRBV5-1	TRBJ2-7	medium-sized	CASSLEPGLTTYEQYF
TRBV20-1	TRBJ1-6	medium-sized	CSAKGRRGGEFSSPLHF
TRBV7-8	TRBJ2-7	medium-sized	CASSLGFPTYEQYF